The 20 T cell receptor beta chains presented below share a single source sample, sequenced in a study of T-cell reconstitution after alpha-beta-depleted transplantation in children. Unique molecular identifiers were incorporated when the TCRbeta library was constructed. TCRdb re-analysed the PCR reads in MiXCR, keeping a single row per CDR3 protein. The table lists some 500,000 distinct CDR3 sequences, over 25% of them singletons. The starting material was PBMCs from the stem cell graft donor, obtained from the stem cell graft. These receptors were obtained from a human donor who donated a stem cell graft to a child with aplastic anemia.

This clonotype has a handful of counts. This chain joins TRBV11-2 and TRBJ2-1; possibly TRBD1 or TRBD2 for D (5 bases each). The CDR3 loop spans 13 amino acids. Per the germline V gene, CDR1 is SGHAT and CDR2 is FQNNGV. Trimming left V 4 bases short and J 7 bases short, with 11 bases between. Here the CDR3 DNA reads TGTGCCAGCAGCTGGGGGTGGACAAATGAGCAGTTCTTC. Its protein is CASSWGWTNEQFF.

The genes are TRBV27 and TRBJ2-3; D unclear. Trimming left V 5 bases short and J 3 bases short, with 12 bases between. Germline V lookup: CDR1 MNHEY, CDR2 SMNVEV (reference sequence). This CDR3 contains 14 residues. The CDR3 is CASSGTSWTDTQYF. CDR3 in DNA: TGTGCCAGCAGTGGTACGAGCTGGACAGATACGCAGTATTTT.

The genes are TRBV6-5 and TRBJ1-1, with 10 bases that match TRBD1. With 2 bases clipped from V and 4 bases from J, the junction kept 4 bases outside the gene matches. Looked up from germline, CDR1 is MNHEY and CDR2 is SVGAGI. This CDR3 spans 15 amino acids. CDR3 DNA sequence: TGTGCCAGCAGTTACAGGGGACAGGGGAGCACTGAAGCTTTCTTT. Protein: CASSYRGQGSTEAFF.

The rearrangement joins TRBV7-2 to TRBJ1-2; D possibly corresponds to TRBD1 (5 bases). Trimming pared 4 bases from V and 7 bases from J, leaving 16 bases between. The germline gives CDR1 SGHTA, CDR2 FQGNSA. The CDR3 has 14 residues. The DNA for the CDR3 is TGTGCCAGCAGCTCAGAGACGGACATCTCTGGCTACACCTTC. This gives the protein CASSSETDISGYTF.

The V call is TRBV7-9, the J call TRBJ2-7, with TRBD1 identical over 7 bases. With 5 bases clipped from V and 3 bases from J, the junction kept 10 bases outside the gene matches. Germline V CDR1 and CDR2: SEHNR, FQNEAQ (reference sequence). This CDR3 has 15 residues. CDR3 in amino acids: CASSLTRDRDYEQYF. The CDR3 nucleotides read TGTGCCAGCAGCCTTACCCGGGACAGAGACTACGAGCAGTACTTC.

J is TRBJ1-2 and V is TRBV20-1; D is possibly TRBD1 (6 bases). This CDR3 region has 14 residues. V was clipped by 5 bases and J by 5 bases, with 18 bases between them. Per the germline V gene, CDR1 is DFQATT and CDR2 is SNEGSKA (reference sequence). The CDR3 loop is CSAADSAKGYGYTF. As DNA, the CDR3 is TGCAGTGCTGCGGACAGCGCTAAGGGGTATGGCTACACCTTC.

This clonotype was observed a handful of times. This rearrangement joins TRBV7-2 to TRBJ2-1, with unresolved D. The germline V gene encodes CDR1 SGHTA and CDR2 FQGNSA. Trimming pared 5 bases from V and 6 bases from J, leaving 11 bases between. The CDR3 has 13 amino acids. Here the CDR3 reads CASSTEIPNEQFF. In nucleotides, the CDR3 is TGTGCCAGCAGCACTGAAATTCCCAATGAGCAGTTCTTC.

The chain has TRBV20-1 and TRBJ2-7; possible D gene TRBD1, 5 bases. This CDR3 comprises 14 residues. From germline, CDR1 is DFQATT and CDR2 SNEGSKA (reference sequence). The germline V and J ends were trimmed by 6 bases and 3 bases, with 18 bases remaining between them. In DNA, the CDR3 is TGCAGTGCGACCTCACAGGCCGTCATCTACGAGCAGTACTTC. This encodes CSATSQAVIYEQYF.

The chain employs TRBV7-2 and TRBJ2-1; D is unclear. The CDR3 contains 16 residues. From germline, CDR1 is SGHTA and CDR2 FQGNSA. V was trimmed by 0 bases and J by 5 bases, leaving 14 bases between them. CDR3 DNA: TGTGCCAGCAGCTTAGCGCGTCTCAGGTCCCACAATGAGCAGTTCTTC. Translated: CASSLARLRSHNEQFF.

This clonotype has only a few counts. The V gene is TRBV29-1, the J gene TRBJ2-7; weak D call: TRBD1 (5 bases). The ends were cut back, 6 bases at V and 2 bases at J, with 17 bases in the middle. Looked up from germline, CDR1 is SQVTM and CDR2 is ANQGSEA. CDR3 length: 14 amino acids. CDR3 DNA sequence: TGCAGCGTGGGGTTTGAGGACAACCCCTACGAGCAGTACTTC. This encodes CSVGFEDNPYEQYF.

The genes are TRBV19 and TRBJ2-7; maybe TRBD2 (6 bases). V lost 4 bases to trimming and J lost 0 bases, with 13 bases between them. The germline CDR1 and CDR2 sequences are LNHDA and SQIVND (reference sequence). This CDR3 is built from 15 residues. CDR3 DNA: TGTGCCAGTAGTACGGGGACTCCTAGCTCCTACGAGCAGTACGTC. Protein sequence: CASSTGTPSSYEQYV.

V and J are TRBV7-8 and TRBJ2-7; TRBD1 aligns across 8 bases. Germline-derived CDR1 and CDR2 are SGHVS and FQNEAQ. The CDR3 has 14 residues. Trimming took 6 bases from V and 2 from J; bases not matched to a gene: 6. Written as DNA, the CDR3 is TGTGCCAGCAGGCCGACGACAGGGGCCTACGAGCAGTACTTC. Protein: CASRPTTGAYEQYF.

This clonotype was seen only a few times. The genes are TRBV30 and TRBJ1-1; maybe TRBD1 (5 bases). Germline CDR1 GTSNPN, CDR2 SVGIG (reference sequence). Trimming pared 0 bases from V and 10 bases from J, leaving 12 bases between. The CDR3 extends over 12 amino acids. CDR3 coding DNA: TGTGCCTGGAGTGTACCGGCAGGGAGAGCTTTCTTT. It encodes CAWSVPAGRAFF.

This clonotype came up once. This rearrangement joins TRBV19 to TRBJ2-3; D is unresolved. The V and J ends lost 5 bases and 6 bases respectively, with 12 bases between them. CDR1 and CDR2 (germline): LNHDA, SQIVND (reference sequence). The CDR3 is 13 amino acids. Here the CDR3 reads CASSFDRPDTQYF. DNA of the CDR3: TGTGCCAGTAGTTTCGACCGACCCGATACGCAGTATTTT.

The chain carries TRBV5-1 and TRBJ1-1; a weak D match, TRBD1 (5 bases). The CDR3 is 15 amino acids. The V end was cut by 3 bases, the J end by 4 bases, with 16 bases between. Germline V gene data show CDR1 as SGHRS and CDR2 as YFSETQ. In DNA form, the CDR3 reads TGCGCCAGCAGCTACCTACTGGGCCAGGGCACTGAAGCTTTCTTT. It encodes CASSYLLGQGTEAFF. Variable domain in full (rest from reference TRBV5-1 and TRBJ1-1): KAGVTQTPRYLIKTRGQQVTLSCSPISGHRSVSWYQQTPGQGLQFLFEYFSETQRNKGNFPGRFSGRQFSNSRSEMNVSTLELGDSALYLCASSYLLGQGTEAFFGQGTRLTVV.

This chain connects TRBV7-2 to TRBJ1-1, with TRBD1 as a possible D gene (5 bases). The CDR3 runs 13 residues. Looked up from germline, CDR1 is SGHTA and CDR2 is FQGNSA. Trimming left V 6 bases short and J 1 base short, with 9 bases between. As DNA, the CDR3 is TGTGCCAGCAGACGACAGAGGAACACTGAAGCTTTCTTT. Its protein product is CASRRQRNTEAFF.

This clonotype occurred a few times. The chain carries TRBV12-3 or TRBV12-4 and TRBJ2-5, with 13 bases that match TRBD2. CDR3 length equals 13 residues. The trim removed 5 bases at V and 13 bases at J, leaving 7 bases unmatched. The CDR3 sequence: CASSTSGRAVPYF. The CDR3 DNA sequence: TGTGCCAGCAGTACTAGCGGGAGGGCAGTCCCGTACTTC.

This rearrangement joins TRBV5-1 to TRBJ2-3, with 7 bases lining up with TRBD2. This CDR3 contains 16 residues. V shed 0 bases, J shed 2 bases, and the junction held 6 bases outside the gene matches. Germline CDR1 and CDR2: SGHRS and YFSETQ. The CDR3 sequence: CASSLGEGSLTDTQYF. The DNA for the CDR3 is TGCGCCAGCAGCTTGGGGGAGGGCAGCCTCACAGATACGCAGTATTTT.

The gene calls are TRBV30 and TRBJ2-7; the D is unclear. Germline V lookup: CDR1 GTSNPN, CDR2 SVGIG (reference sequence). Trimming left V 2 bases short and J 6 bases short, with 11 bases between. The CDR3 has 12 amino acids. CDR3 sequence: CAWSSSPFEQYV. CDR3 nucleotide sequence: TGTGCCTGGAGTTCGAGTCCGTTCGAGCAGTACGTC.

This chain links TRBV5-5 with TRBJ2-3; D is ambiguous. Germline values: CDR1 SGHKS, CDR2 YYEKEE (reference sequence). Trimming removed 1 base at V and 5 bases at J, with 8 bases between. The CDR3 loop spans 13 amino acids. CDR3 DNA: TGTGCCAGCAGCTTGTTCTCGGGAGATACGCAGTATTTT. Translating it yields CASSLFSGDTQYF.